These T cell receptor beta chains were read from a single sample in a study of T-cell memory formation after mild COVID-19. One entry per CDR3 protein, called by TCRdb with MiXCR from the 5' RACE reads. The sample carries tens of thousands of distinct CDR3 sequences, about 13% recorded once. The material sequenced was PBMCs or a T cell subset sorted from them (not recorded which). All receptors derive from an adult woman who had mild COVID-19 (a few samples of this study predate the infection). Cell type and time point are not known. Both conserved end residues are part of each CDR3. D genes are given only for firm matches. Not all rows give a size; the values are once, few, many and, for expanded clones, a class.

v_call: TRBV12-3/TRBV12-4; cdr3_length: 13; d_call: NA; j_call: TRBJ2-7; clone_size: medium-sized; cdr3_nt: TGTGCCAGCAGTTTCGGGTCTGGTGGCGAGCAGTACTTC; cdr3_aa: CASSFGSGGEQYF
v_call: TRBV29-1; cdr3_length: 13; d_call: NA; j_call: TRBJ2-7; clone_size: many; cdr3_nt: TGCAGCGTTGGGGCGGCGAGCTCCTACGAGCAGTACTTC; cdr3_aa: CSVGAASSYEQYF
v_call: TRBV4-2; cdr3_length: 16; d_call: NA; j_call: TRBJ2-3; clone_size: NA; cdr3_nt: TGTGCCAGCAGCCAAGAAGGAGGGACGCGTTCAGATACGCAGTATTTT; cdr3_aa: CASSQEGGTRSDTQYF
v_call: TRBV4-3; cdr3_length: 14; d_call: TRBD1; j_call: TRBJ2-1; clone_size: NA; cdr3_nt: TGCGCCAGCAGCCTTAACCGGGACAGCAATGAGCAGTTCTTC; cdr3_aa: CASSLNRDSNEQFF
v_call: TRBV7-8; cdr3_length: 16; d_call: TRBD1; j_call: TRBJ2-2; clone_size: many; cdr3_nt: TGTGCCAGCAGCTTACCCGACAGGGGCGGAACCGGGGAGCTGTTTTTT; cdr3_aa: CASSLPDRGGTGELFF
v_call: TRBV9; cdr3_length: 16; d_call: NA; j_call: TRBJ2-3; clone_size: NA; cdr3_nt: TGTGCCAGCAGAGTAGGGGGAGCGGTGGGGACAGATACGCAGTATTTT; cdr3_aa: CASRVGGAVGTDTQYF
v_call: TRBV6-4; cdr3_length: 12; d_call: NA; j_call: TRBJ2-2; clone_size: NA; cdr3_nt: TGTGCCAGCAGTGAGGGCACCGGGGAGCTGTTTTTT; cdr3_aa: CASSEGTGELFF
v_call: TRBV3-1; cdr3_length: 14; d_call: NA; j_call: TRBJ2-2; clone_size: many; cdr3_nt: TGTGCCAGCAGCCAAGACCCGGCACCCGGGGAGCTGTTTTTT; cdr3_aa: CASSQDPAPGELFF
v_call: TRBV5-1; cdr3_length: 11; d_call: NA; j_call: TRBJ2-5; clone_size: many; cdr3_nt: TGCGCCAGCCGGGCGGTGGAGACCCAGTACTTC; cdr3_aa: CASRAVETQYF
v_call: TRBV12-3/TRBV12-4; cdr3_length: 12; d_call: NA; j_call: TRBJ2-5; clone_size: many; cdr3_nt: TGTGCCAGCGCCCGAGGCCAAGAGACCCAGTACTTC; cdr3_aa: CASARGQETQYF
v_call: TRBV24-1; cdr3_length: 14; d_call: NA; j_call: TRBJ1-5; clone_size: NA; cdr3_nt: TGTGCCACCAGTGATTATGGGACGGATCAGCCCCAGCATTTT; cdr3_aa: CATSDYGTDQPQHF
v_call: TRBV5-1; cdr3_length: 14; d_call: NA; j_call: TRBJ2-1; clone_size: few; cdr3_nt: TGCGCCAGCACCTGGGACTCCGACTACAATGAGCAGTTCTTC; cdr3_aa: CASTWDSDYNEQFF
v_call: TRBV15; cdr3_length: 14; d_call: TRBD1; j_call: TRBJ2-7; clone_size: NA; cdr3_nt: TGTGCCACCAGCAGCTCAGACAGGGTCTACGAGCAGTACTTC; cdr3_aa: CATSSSDRVYEQYF
v_call: TRBV6-6; cdr3_length: 19; d_call: NA; j_call: TRBJ1-1; clone_size: few; cdr3_nt: TGTGCCAGCAGTTACGACGCTGCGGAGGGACCGGGTGAGGACACTGAAGCTTTCTTT; cdr3_aa: CASSYDAAEGPGEDTEAFF
v_call: TRBV7-2; cdr3_length: 14; d_call: NA; j_call: TRBJ2-1; clone_size: NA; cdr3_nt: TGTGCCAGCAGCTCCCCGTGGGTCGACAATGAGCAGTTCTTC; cdr3_aa: CASSSPWVDNEQFF
v_call: TRBV4-1; cdr3_length: 14; d_call: NA; j_call: TRBJ1-1; clone_size: NA; cdr3_nt: TGCGCCAGCAGCCTGAGTTGGTGGGACACTGAAGCTTTCTTT; cdr3_aa: CASSLSWWDTEAFF
v_call: TRBV12-3/TRBV12-4; cdr3_length: 16; d_call: NA; j_call: TRBJ2-1; clone_size: few; cdr3_nt: TGTGCCAGCAGTTTAGTAGATTCAGACCCTGGAAATGAGCAGTTCTTC; cdr3_aa: CASSLVDSDPGNEQFF
v_call: TRBV20-1; cdr3_length: 16; d_call: TRBD2; j_call: TRBJ2-5; clone_size: NA; cdr3_nt: TGCAGTGCTAGACGACTAGCGGGGACACCCCAAGAGACCCAGTACTTC; cdr3_aa: CSARRLAGTPQETQYF
v_call: TRBV7-9; cdr3_length: 14; d_call: TRBD1; j_call: TRBJ2-7; clone_size: few; cdr3_nt: TGTGCCAGCAGCTTAAATGACAGGGCCTACGAGCAGTACTTC; cdr3_aa: CASSLNDRAYEQYF
v_call: TRBV4-3; cdr3_length: 17; d_call: TRBD1; j_call: TRBJ2-3; clone_size: many; cdr3_nt: TGCGCCAGCAGCCAAATCTCCTCCGGGACAGGGACAGATACGCAGTATTTT; cdr3_aa: CASSQISSGTGTDTQYF
v_call: TRBV12-3/TRBV12-4; cdr3_length: 18; d_call: TRBD2; j_call: TRBJ2-7; clone_size: NA; cdr3_nt: TGTGCCAGCAGTTTTCATGGTTTAGCGGGAGGGCCCCCCTACGAGCAGTACTTC; cdr3_aa: CASSFHGLAGGPPYEQYF
v_call: TRBV28; cdr3_length: 15; d_call: TRBD2; j_call: TRBJ2-7; clone_size: NA; cdr3_nt: TGTGCCAGCAGTTTCGCGACTAGCGGTTTCTACGAGCAGTACTTC; cdr3_aa: CASSFATSGFYEQYF
v_call: TRBV14; cdr3_length: 15; d_call: NA; j_call: TRBJ2-5; clone_size: NA; cdr3_nt: TGTGCCAGCAGCCAACAACGAAGCGCTCAAGAGACCCAGTACTTC; cdr3_aa: CASSQQRSAQETQYF
v_call: TRBV5-4; cdr3_length: 18; d_call: TRBD1; j_call: TRBJ1-1; clone_size: few; cdr3_nt: TGTGCCAGCAGCTTGGATCGTAGCAGGGGGGATATGAACACTGAAGCTTTCTTT; cdr3_aa: CASSLDRSRGDMNTEAFF
v_call: TRBV9; cdr3_length: 13; d_call: NA; j_call: TRBJ2-1; clone_size: NA; cdr3_nt: TGTGCCAGCAGGCCTGACAGTTACAATGAGCAGTTCTTC; cdr3_aa: CASRPDSYNEQFF
v_call: TRBV18; cdr3_length: 15; d_call: TRBD1; j_call: TRBJ2-7; clone_size: NA; cdr3_nt: TGTGCCAGCTCACAACAGGACAGGCCAGCCTACGAGCAGTACTTC; cdr3_aa: CASSQQDRPAYEQYF
v_call: TRBV5-1; cdr3_length: 15; d_call: NA; j_call: TRBJ1-1; clone_size: NA; cdr3_nt: TGCGCCAGCAGCCCAGCTATAGGACAGAACACTGAAGCTTTCTTT; cdr3_aa: CASSPAIGQNTEAFF
v_call: TRBV7-2; cdr3_length: 16; d_call: NA; j_call: TRBJ2-1; clone_size: NA; cdr3_nt: TGTGCCAGCAGCTTTGGTACCTATTTGAGAGGGGAAGAGCAGTTCTTC; cdr3_aa: CASSFGTYLRGEEQFF
v_call: TRBV14; cdr3_length: 17; d_call: TRBD2; j_call: TRBJ2-5; clone_size: few; cdr3_nt: TGTGCCAGCAGCCTAGGACTAGCGGGGGGGCTGCAAGAGACCCAGTACTTC; cdr3_aa: CASSLGLAGGLQETQYF
v_call: TRBV29-1; cdr3_length: 13; d_call: TRBD1; j_call: TRBJ2-7; clone_size: NA; cdr3_nt: TGCAGCGTCAGGGACAGCGGCCCCTACGAGCAGTACTTC; cdr3_aa: CSVRDSGPYEQYF
v_call: TRBV12-3/TRBV12-4; cdr3_length: 13; d_call: TRBD1; j_call: TRBJ1-6; clone_size: few; cdr3_nt: TGTGCCAGCAGCTCACAGGGGAATTCACCCCTCCACTTT; cdr3_aa: CASSSQGNSPLHF
v_call: TRBV4-3; cdr3_length: 15; d_call: NA; j_call: TRBJ2-5; clone_size: many; cdr3_nt: TGCGCCAGCAGCCAAGACAGGGGAGGGGGAGAGACCCAGTACTTC; cdr3_aa: CASSQDRGGGETQYF
v_call: TRBV6-5; cdr3_length: 17; d_call: TRBD2; j_call: TRBJ2-2; clone_size: few; cdr3_nt: TGTGCCAGCAGTTGGACTAGCGGGAGGGGGGACACCGGGGAGCTGTTTTTT; cdr3_aa: CASSWTSGRGDTGELFF
v_call: TRBV29-1; cdr3_length: 12; d_call: NA; j_call: TRBJ1-2; clone_size: NA; cdr3_nt: TGCAGCGTTGAAGATCGAGGGTCTGGCTACACCTTC; cdr3_aa: CSVEDRGSGYTF
v_call: TRBV20-1; cdr3_length: 15; d_call: TRBD2; j_call: TRBJ2-7; clone_size: NA; cdr3_nt: TGCAGTGCTAGAGATCTAGCGGGGGACTCCTACGAGCAGTACTTC; cdr3_aa: CSARDLAGDSYEQYF
v_call: TRBV12-3/TRBV12-4; cdr3_length: 12; d_call: NA; j_call: TRBJ2-6; clone_size: NA; cdr3_nt: TGTGCCAGCAGGGCGATTCAGCACGTCCTGACTTTC; cdr3_aa: CASRAIQHVLTF
v_call: TRBV5-1; cdr3_length: 14; d_call: TRBD1; j_call: TRBJ1-2; clone_size: NA; cdr3_nt: TGCGCCAGCAGCTTGTTCGGACAGGTTGAAGGCTACACCTTC; cdr3_aa: CASSLFGQVEGYTF
v_call: TRBV7-9; cdr3_length: 16; d_call: NA; j_call: TRBJ2-3; clone_size: NA; cdr3_nt: TGTGCCAGCAGCCCCTGGACTACCCAGAGCACAGATACGCAGTATTTT; cdr3_aa: CASSPWTTQSTDTQYF
v_call: TRBV9; cdr3_length: 15; d_call: NA; j_call: TRBJ2-7; clone_size: few; cdr3_nt: TGTGCCAGCAGCGTGGAATTAAGCGGGCTAGACGAGCAGTACTTC; cdr3_aa: CASSVELSGLDEQYF
v_call: TRBV6-2/TRBV6-3; cdr3_length: 13; d_call: TRBD1; j_call: TRBJ1-2; clone_size: NA; cdr3_nt: TGTGCCAGTTGGGACAGTCTAAACTATGGCTACACCTTC; cdr3_aa: CASWDSLNYGYTF
v_call: TRBV25-1; cdr3_length: 14; d_call: NA; j_call: TRBJ1-4; clone_size: NA; cdr3_nt: TGTGCCAGCAGTGAATCTGAGACACAGGAAAAACTGTTTTTT; cdr3_aa: CASSESETQEKLFF
v_call: TRBV7-9; cdr3_length: 15; d_call: NA; j_call: TRBJ1-2; clone_size: few; cdr3_nt: TGTGCCAGCAGCCTCCCTCTCGGCCAGGCCTATGGCTACACCTTC; cdr3_aa: CASSLPLGQAYGYTF
v_call: TRBV12-3/TRBV12-4; cdr3_length: 15; d_call: NA; j_call: TRBJ2-3; clone_size: NA; cdr3_nt: TGTGCCAGCAGTTCCGGGGGCCGCTACACAGATACGCAGTATTTT; cdr3_aa: CASSSGGRYTDTQYF
v_call: TRBV24-1; cdr3_length: 18; d_call: TRBD1; j_call: TRBJ2-2; clone_size: few; cdr3_nt: TGTGCCACCAGTAACCGGGACAGGGGATCAGATTTCACCGGGGAGCTGTTTTTT; cdr3_aa: CATSNRDRGSDFTGELFF
v_call: TRBV5-8; cdr3_length: 13; d_call: TRBD1; j_call: TRBJ2-1; clone_size: few; cdr3_nt: TGTGCCGCCCCGGGACAGGGGGACAATGAGCAGTTCTTC; cdr3_aa: CAAPGQGDNEQFF
v_call: TRBV6-4; cdr3_length: 15; d_call: NA; j_call: TRBJ2-1; clone_size: few; cdr3_nt: TGTGCCAGCAGTGACTCGGGGGGCGATTACAATGAGCAGTTCTTC; cdr3_aa: CASSDSGGDYNEQFF
v_call: TRBV6-5; cdr3_length: 12; d_call: NA; j_call: TRBJ2-7; clone_size: NA; cdr3_nt: TGTGCCAGCAGACTAGGGAGGCACGAGCAGTACTTC; cdr3_aa: CASRLGRHEQYF
v_call: TRBV23-1; cdr3_length: 13; d_call: NA; j_call: TRBJ2-7; clone_size: NA; cdr3_nt: TGCGCCAGCAGTCAACCGACAACCTACGAGCAGTACTTC; cdr3_aa: CASSQPTTYEQYF
v_call: TRBV7-9; cdr3_length: 17; d_call: TRBD1; j_call: TRBJ1-1; clone_size: NA; cdr3_nt: TGTGCCAGCAGCTCCAACACAGGGGGCGGGTGGACCACTGAAGCTTTCTTT; cdr3_aa: CASSSNTGGGWTTEAFF
v_call: TRBV7-9; cdr3_length: 14; d_call: TRBD2; j_call: TRBJ2-5; clone_size: NA; cdr3_nt: TGTGCCAGCAGCTCGACTAGCGGGAGTCATACCCAGTACTTC; cdr3_aa: CASSSTSGSHTQYF
v_call: TRBV7-6; cdr3_length: 14; d_call: NA; j_call: TRBJ2-3; clone_size: few; cdr3_nt: TGTGCCAGCAGCCGCATTGTGAGCACAGATACGCAGTATTTT; cdr3_aa: CASSRIVSTDTQYF
v_call: TRBV7-2; cdr3_length: 15; d_call: TRBD2; j_call: TRBJ2-1; clone_size: NA; cdr3_nt: TGTGCCAGCAGTGGAGGGACTAGTGTTGACCATGAGCAGTTCTTC; cdr3_aa: CASSGGTSVDHEQFF
v_call: TRBV5-1; cdr3_length: 14; d_call: NA; j_call: TRBJ2-1; clone_size: NA; cdr3_nt: TGCGCCAGCAGCTTGACTAGCTCCTACAATGAGCAGTTCTTC; cdr3_aa: CASSLTSSYNEQFF
v_call: TRBV5-1; cdr3_length: 12; d_call: NA; j_call: TRBJ2-1; clone_size: few; cdr3_nt: TGCGCCAGCAGCTATCGGTGGAATGAGCAGTTCTTC; cdr3_aa: CASSYRWNEQFF
v_call: TRBV19; cdr3_length: 13; d_call: TRBD1; j_call: TRBJ1-2; clone_size: NA; cdr3_nt: TGTGCCAGTTCCCGGGAGGGGGCGGATGGCTACACCTTC; cdr3_aa: CASSREGADGYTF